The 11 T cell receptor beta chains listed next were all sequenced from one sample in a study of T cell repertoires in cytomegalovirus infection. TCRdb reanalysed the reads using MiXCR and keeps one entry per CDR3 protein. The table lists 400,000 or so distinct CDR3 sequences, around 18% of them singletons. The sample comprised PBMCs. All receptors derive from a human donor in good health (CMV status not recorded). Some clones in this sample may be carry-over from other donors' samples.

The table lists this clonotype with a few counts. The rearrangement uses TRBV6-1 and TRBJ2-3; possible D gene TRBD2, 5 bases. The CDR3 contains 14 residues. Germline CDR1 and CDR2: MNHNS and SASEGT. V shed 0 bases and J shed 6 bases, with 10 bases lying between them. DNA of the CDR3: TGTGCCAGCAGTGAAGCGAGGGCGGCGGATACGCAGTATTTT. It yields the protein CASSEARAADTQYF.

This clonotype was seen only a few times. The chain employs TRBV11-1 and TRBJ2-1, with D perhaps matching TRBD1 (5 bases). This CDR3 has 15 residues. V gave up 5 bases and J gave up 3 bases, with 14 bases separating them. Germline V lookup: CDR1 SGHAT, CDR2 FQDESV (reference sequence). CDR3 in DNA: TGTGCCAGCAGCCCTCGACAGTCCAGCTACAATGAGCAGTTCTTC. It is translated as CASSPRQSSYNEQFF.

The chain joins TRBV7-6 to TRBJ1-6, with 11 bases that match TRBD1. Germline CDR1 SGHVS, CDR2 FNYEAQ. The CDR3 runs to 14 residues. Trimming removed 5 bases from V and 8 bases from J; junction bases left unmatched: 2. In nucleotides, the CDR3 is TGTGCCAGCAGCGTGGGACAGGGGGATTCACCCCTCCACTTT. This gives the protein CASSVGQGDSPLHF.

This clonotype was seen repeatedly, ten times or more. This chain joins TRBV2 and TRBJ2-3; 7 nucleotides line up with TRBD1. Germline CDR1 and CDR2: SNHLY and FYNNEI. Trimming took 6 bases from V and 1 from J; bases not matched to a gene: 16. This CDR3 region has 18 residues. For the CDR3, the DNA is TGTGCCAGCAGCGCGGAAGCAAAGACAGGGTTCCGCACAGATACGCAGTATTTT. It yields the protein CASSAEAKTGFRTDTQYF.

The chain has TRBV20-1 and TRBJ2-5; D gene ambiguous. Germline V gene sequence: CDR1 DFQATT, CDR2 SNEGSKA (reference sequence). Trimming stripped 0 bases from V and 5 bases from J, with 7 bases between. This CDR3 has 12 residues. The CDR3 spells CSARDWRETQYF. CDR3 in DNA: TGCAGTGCTAGAGATTGGCGGGAGACCCAGTACTTC.

This clonotype was seen repeatedly, ten times or more. This chain links TRBV7-9 with TRBJ2-2, with TRBD1 as a possible D gene (5 bases). The CDR3 totals 15 residues. CDR1 is SEHNR, CDR2 FQNEAQ, per germline (reference sequence). V was cut by 5 bases and J by 4 bases, with 14 bases left in between. The CDR3 spells CASSPPGSRTGELFF. Here the CDR3 DNA reads TGTGCCAGCAGCCCCCCAGGGTCTCGCACCGGGGAGCTGTTTTTT.

This clonotype was picked up a small number of times. The chain recombines TRBV7-2 with TRBJ2-3, with D maybe TRBD1 (6 bases). The ends were cut back, 7 bases at V and 0 bases at J, with 11 bases in the middle. Per germline, CDR1 SGHTA and CDR2 FQGNSA. There are 14 residues in the CDR3. The CDR3 loop is CASNHRVSTDTQYF. The CDR3 nucleotides are TGTGCCAGCAATCACAGGGTTAGCACAGATACGCAGTATTTT.

This clonotype was found a few times. This chain uses TRBV4-1 with TRBJ1-1; perhaps TRBD1 as D (6 bases). Germline V gene sequence: CDR1 MGHRA, CDR2 YSYEKL. The CDR3 totals 15 residues. Between the trimmed V and J ends, which lost 2 bases and 0 bases, there was a span of 10 bases. Written as DNA, the CDR3 is TGCGCCAGCAGCCAAAACAGGGCCATGAACACTGAAGCTTTCTTT. Translating gives CASSQNRAMNTEAFF.

This rearrangement joins TRBV7-9 to TRBJ1-4; weak D call: TRBD1 (6 bases). The germline V gene encodes CDR1 SEHNR and CDR2 FQNEAQ (reference sequence). The CDR3 length is 14 residues. V dropped 3 bases and J dropped 4 bases, with 9 bases sitting between them. CDR3 bases: TGTGCCAGCAGCTTCTCACAGGGTAATGAAAAACTGTTTTTT. Protein product: CASSFSQGNEKLFF.

This clonotype was observed a handful of times. The V and J genes are TRBV10-3 and TRBJ1-5, with unresolved D. CDR3 length equals 14 residues. The germline V and J ends were trimmed by 5 bases and 0 bases, with 8 bases remaining between them. Per germline, CDR1 ENHRY and CDR2 SYGVKD. The CDR3: CAISPDNSNQPQHF. The DNA of the CDR3 is TGTGCCATCAGTCCAGACAATAGCAATCAGCCCCAGCATTTT.

This chain joins TRBV19 and TRBJ1-3; no definite D call. The CDR3 contains 13 residues. Germline V gene data show CDR1 as LNHDA and CDR2 as SQIVND (reference sequence). Trimming took 9 bases from V and 0 from J, leaving 9 bases between them. In DNA form, the CDR3 reads TGTGCCAGCCACTGGCGCTCTGGAAACACCATATATTTT. This codes for CASHWRSGNTIYF.